These T cell receptor beta chains were read from a single sample in a study of CD8+CD57+ T cells in acquired aplastic anemia. TCRdb recomputed calls from the reads with MiXCR, one row per CDR3 protein. The sample contains around 140,000 distinct CDR3 sequences, less than 45% of which appear only once. Sequences were obtained from sorted CD4+, CD8+, or CD8+CD57+ T cells (not recorded which) from PBMCs. The receptors come from a human donor in good health, serving as a control. CDR3s include the opening cysteine and the closing phenylalanine or tryptophan. Fields, in order: J gene, D gene, clone size, V gene, CDR3 protein, CDR3 DNA. A D gene is named only where the DNA matches it firmly. Clone size appears in some rows only: once, few, many, or a class for an expanded clone.

J gene: TRBJ1-2
D gene: TRBD1
clone size: once
V gene: TRBV19
CDR3 protein: CASIDRDGYTF
CDR3 DNA: TGTGCCAGTATTGACAGGGACGGCTACACCTTC

J gene: TRBJ2-3
D gene: .
clone size: .
V gene: TRBV25-1
CDR3 protein: CASSEGVAGRLTDTQYF
CDR3 DNA: TGTGCCAGCAGTGAAGGGGTGGCGGGGAGGCTCACAGATACGCAGTATTTT

J gene: TRBJ2-7
D gene: .
clone size: once
V gene: TRBV20-1
CDR3 protein: CSARDERAGEQYF
CDR3 DNA: TGCAGTGCTAGAGATGAGAGGGCCGGGGAGCAGTACTTC

J gene: TRBJ2-3
D gene: .
clone size: .
V gene: TRBV20-1
CDR3 protein: CSAKGGGTDTQYF
CDR3 DNA: TGCAGTGCCAAGGGGGGGGGCACAGATACGCAGTATTTT

J gene: TRBJ1-2
D gene: TRBD1
clone size: .
V gene: TRBV11-2
CDR3 protein: CASSPNRGQGNYGYTF
CDR3 DNA: TGTGCCAGCAGCCCGAACCGGGGACAGGGAAACTATGGCTACACCTTC

J gene: TRBJ1-5
D gene: .
clone size: many
V gene: TRBV19
CDR3 protein: CASSFLLADQPQHF
CDR3 DNA: TGTGCCAGTAGTTTCCTTTTGGCTGATCAGCCCCAGCATTTT

J gene: TRBJ2-7
D gene: .
clone size: many
V gene: TRBV29-1
CDR3 protein: CSVAASPDSSYEQYF
CDR3 DNA: TGCAGCGTTGCCGCGTCCCCTGACAGCTCCTACGAGCAGTACTTC

J gene: TRBJ2-3
D gene: .
clone size: many
V gene: TRBV20-1
CDR3 protein: CSASEIYTQYF
CDR3 DNA: TGCAGTGCTAGCGAGATCTATACGCAGTATTTT

J gene: TRBJ2-7
D gene: TRBD1
clone size: .
V gene: TRBV10-3
CDR3 protein: CAISEGFLGQGIPEQYF
CDR3 DNA: TGTGCCATCAGTGAGGGATTCCTAGGACAGGGGATTCCCGAGCAGTACTTC

J gene: TRBJ2-7
D gene: .
clone size: many
V gene: TRBV5-1
CDR3 protein: CASSLKQGSPYEQYF
CDR3 DNA: TGCGCCAGCAGCTTGAAGCAGGGGTCCCCCTACGAGCAGTACTTC

J gene: TRBJ1-1
D gene: TRBD1
clone size: medium-sized
V gene: TRBV7-8
CDR3 protein: CASTDRADTEAFF
CDR3 DNA: TGTGCCAGCACCGACAGGGCCGACACTGAAGCTTTCTTT

J gene: TRBJ1-1
D gene: .
clone size: many
V gene: TRBV5-5
CDR3 protein: CASNRGGDMNTEAFF
CDR3 DNA: TGTGCCAGCAACCGGGGGGGAGACATGAACACTGAAGCTTTCTTT

J gene: TRBJ2-3
D gene: .
clone size: .
V gene: TRBV29-1
CDR3 protein: CSVQGTDTQYF
CDR3 DNA: TGCAGCGTTCAAGGCACAGATACGCAGTATTTT

J gene: TRBJ2-7
D gene: TRBD2
clone size: many
V gene: TRBV20-1
CDR3 protein: CSARDPLGLASYEQYF
CDR3 DNA: TGCAGTGCTAGAGACCCACTCGGACTAGCCTCCTACGAGCAGTACTTC

J gene: TRBJ1-6
D gene: .
clone size: many
V gene: TRBV6-5
CDR3 protein: CASSYPIGTGYSPLHF
CDR3 DNA: TGTGCCAGCAGTTATCCGATTGGAACAGGGTATTCACCCCTCCACTTT

J gene: TRBJ2-7
D gene: .
clone size: many
V gene: TRBV18
CDR3 protein: CASSPGTLSYEQYF
CDR3 DNA: TGTGCCAGCTCACCCGGGACCCTCTCCTACGAGCAGTACTTC

J gene: TRBJ1-2
D gene: .
clone size: many
V gene: TRBV6-5
CDR3 protein: CASSYLGAPNYGYTF
CDR3 DNA: TGTGCCAGCAGTTACTTGGGGGCCCCAAACTATGGCTACACCTTC

J gene: TRBJ1-2
D gene: .
clone size: many
V gene: TRBV20-1
CDR3 protein: CSALSSYVLYGYTF
CDR3 DNA: TGCAGTGCGCTGAGCTCGTATGTCCTCTATGGCTACACCTTC

J gene: TRBJ2-2
D gene: .
clone size: many
V gene: TRBV6-1
CDR3 protein: CASSAGHQNTGELFF
CDR3 DNA: TGTGCCAGCAGTGCGGGGCACCAGAACACCGGGGAGCTGTTTTTT

J gene: TRBJ2-7
D gene: TRBD1
clone size: many
V gene: TRBV7-9
CDR3 protein: CASSDGQATYEQYF
CDR3 DNA: TGTGCCAGCAGCGACGGACAGGCGACCTACGAGCAGTACTTC

J gene: TRBJ1-2
D gene: .
clone size: .
V gene: TRBV12-3/TRBV12-4
CDR3 protein: CASSPQGAVGYTF
CDR3 DNA: TGTGCCAGCAGTCCGCAGGGTGCTGTTGGCTACACCTTC

J gene: TRBJ1-4
D gene: .
clone size: many
V gene: TRBV6-1
CDR3 protein: CASSKGDAREKLFF
CDR3 DNA: TGTGCCAGCAGTAAGGGGGATGCGCGAGAAAAACTGTTTTTT

J gene: TRBJ2-1
D gene: .
clone size: .
V gene: TRBV24-1
CDR3 protein: CATSSSPHNEQFF
CDR3 DNA: TGTGCCACCAGTTCAAGCCCGCACAATGAGCAGTTCTTC

J gene: TRBJ1-2
D gene: TRBD1
clone size: .
V gene: TRBV20-1
CDR3 protein: CSPNRGGYGYTF
CDR3 DNA: TGCAGTCCTAACAGGGGAGGGTATGGCTACACCTTC

J gene: TRBJ2-7
D gene: .
clone size: once
V gene: TRBV2
CDR3 protein: CASIRSSYEQYF
CDR3 DNA: TGTGCCAGCATTAGGAGCTCCTACGAGCAGTACTTC

J gene: TRBJ1-1
D gene: TRBD1
clone size: few
V gene: TRBV18
CDR3 protein: CASSRGTGETEAFF
CDR3 DNA: TGTGCCAGCTCACGGGGGACAGGGGAGACTGAAGCTTTCTTT

J gene: TRBJ2-1
D gene: TRBD2
clone size: .
V gene: TRBV3-1
CDR3 protein: CASSPNNLGTSSYNEQFF
CDR3 DNA: TGTGCCAGCAGCCCAAATAACCTCGGGACTAGCTCCTACAATGAGCAGTTCTTC

J gene: TRBJ2-5
D gene: .
clone size: few
V gene: TRBV24-1
CDR3 protein: CASSPGQGPRGTQYF
CDR3 DNA: TGTGCCAGCTCACCGGGACAAGGCCCCAGGGGGACCCAGTACTTC

J gene: TRBJ1-2
D gene: .
clone size: many
V gene: TRBV28
CDR3 protein: CASSLGGGMGYGYTF
CDR3 DNA: TGTGCCAGCAGTTTAGGTGGAGGTATGGGATATGGCTACACCTTC

J gene: TRBJ1-1
D gene: .
clone size: once
V gene: TRBV7-9
CDR3 protein: CASSFEQSAFF
CDR3 DNA: TGTGCCAGCAGCTTTGAACAGTCGGCTTTCTTT

J gene: TRBJ1-5
D gene: .
clone size: .
V gene: TRBV29-1
CDR3 protein: CSVASRDSNQLQHF
CDR3 DNA: TGTAGCGTTGCGTCCAGGGATAGCAATCAGCTCCAGCATTTT

J gene: TRBJ1-2
D gene: TRBD1
clone size: .
V gene: TRBV5-6
CDR3 protein: CASSSGTGRYGYTF
CDR3 DNA: TGTGCCAGCAGCTCCGGGACAGGGAGGTATGGCTACACCTTC

J gene: TRBJ2-7
D gene: TRBD2
clone size: .
V gene: TRBV7-3
CDR3 protein: CASSLGRDGSYEQYF
CDR3 DNA: TGTGCCAGCAGCTTAGGGAGGGACGGATCCTACGAGCAGTACTTC

J gene: TRBJ1-5
D gene: .
clone size: many
V gene: TRBV9
CDR3 protein: CASSPGGSNQPQHF
CDR3 DNA: TGTGCCAGCAGCCCGGGGGGCAGCAATCAGCCCCAGCATTTT

J gene: TRBJ2-7
D gene: TRBD2
clone size: many
V gene: TRBV29-1
CDR3 protein: CSVRTGGFYEQYF
CDR3 DNA: TGCAGCGTTCGGACCGGGGGGTTCTACGAGCAGTACTTC

J gene: TRBJ1-3
D gene: .
clone size: many
V gene: TRBV5-8
CDR3 protein: CASSFSGNTIYF
CDR3 DNA: TGTGCCAGCAGCTTCTCTGGAAACACCATATATTTT

J gene: TRBJ1-2
D gene: .
clone size: .
V gene: TRBV20-1
CDR3 protein: CSARDVGNTF
CDR3 DNA: TGCAGTGCTAGAGATGTGGGTAACACCTTC

J gene: TRBJ1-2
D gene: .
clone size: .
V gene: TRBV5-4
CDR3 protein: CASSLPRQDGYTF
CDR3 DNA: TGTGCCAGCAGCCTACCCAGACAGGATGGCTACACCTTC

J gene: TRBJ1-5
D gene: .
clone size: .
V gene: TRBV5-1
CDR3 protein: CAGGREVDQPQHF
CDR3 DNA: TGCGCCGGCGGACGGGAGGTAGATCAGCCCCAGCATTTT

J gene: TRBJ2-5
D gene: .
clone size: many
V gene: TRBV11-3
CDR3 protein: CASSSNRPPRGQETQYF
CDR3 DNA: TGTGCCAGCAGCTCAAACCGACCCCCGAGGGGCCAAGAGACCCAGTACTTC

J gene: TRBJ2-3
D gene: TRBD2
clone size: .
V gene: TRBV19
CDR3 protein: CASRSGGASTDTQYF
CDR3 DNA: TGTGCCAGTAGGTCGGGGGGGGCGAGCACAGATACGCAGTATTTT

J gene: TRBJ2-1
D gene: .
clone size: many
V gene: TRBV12-3/TRBV12-4
CDR3 protein: CASSLKDVAERFF
CDR3 DNA: TGTGCCAGCAGTTTAAAGGACGTAGCCGAGCGGTTCTTC

J gene: TRBJ2-1
D gene: TRBD1
clone size: many
V gene: TRBV4-1
CDR3 protein: CASRYDTGGVWNEQFF
CDR3 DNA: TGCGCCAGCAGATACGATACAGGGGGCGTTTGGAATGAGCAGTTCTTC